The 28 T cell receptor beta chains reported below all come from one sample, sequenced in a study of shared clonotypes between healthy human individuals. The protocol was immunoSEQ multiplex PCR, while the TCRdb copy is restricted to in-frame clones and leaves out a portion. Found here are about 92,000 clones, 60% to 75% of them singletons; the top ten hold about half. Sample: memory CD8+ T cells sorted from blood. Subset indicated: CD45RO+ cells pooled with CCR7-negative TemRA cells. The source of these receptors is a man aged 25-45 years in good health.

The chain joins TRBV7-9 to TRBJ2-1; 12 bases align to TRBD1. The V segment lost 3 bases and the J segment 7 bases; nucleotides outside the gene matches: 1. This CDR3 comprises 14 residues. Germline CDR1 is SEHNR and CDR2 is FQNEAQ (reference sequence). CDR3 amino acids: CASSLGQGANEQFF. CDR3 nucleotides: TGTGCCAGCAGCTTGGGACAGGGGGCAAATGAGCAGTTCTTC.

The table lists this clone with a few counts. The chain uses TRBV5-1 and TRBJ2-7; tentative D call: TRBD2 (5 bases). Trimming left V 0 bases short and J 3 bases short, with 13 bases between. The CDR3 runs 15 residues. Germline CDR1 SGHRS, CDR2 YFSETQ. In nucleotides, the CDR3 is TGCGCCAGCAGCTTGGTTTCCAGCGGTAGCTACGAGCAGTACTTC. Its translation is CASSLVSSGSYEQYF.

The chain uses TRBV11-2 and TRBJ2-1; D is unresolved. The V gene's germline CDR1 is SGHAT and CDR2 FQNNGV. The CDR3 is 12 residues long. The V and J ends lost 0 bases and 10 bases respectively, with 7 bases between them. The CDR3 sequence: CASSLDRAEQFF. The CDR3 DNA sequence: TGTGCCAGCAGCTTAGACCGGGCGGAGCAGTTCTTC. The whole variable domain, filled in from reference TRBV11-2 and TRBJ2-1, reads EAGVAQSPRYKIIEKRQSVAFWCNPISGHATLYWYQQILGQGPKLLIQFQNNGVVDDSQLPKDRFSAERLKGVDSTLKIQPAKLEDSAVYLCASSLDRAEQFFGPGTRLTVL.

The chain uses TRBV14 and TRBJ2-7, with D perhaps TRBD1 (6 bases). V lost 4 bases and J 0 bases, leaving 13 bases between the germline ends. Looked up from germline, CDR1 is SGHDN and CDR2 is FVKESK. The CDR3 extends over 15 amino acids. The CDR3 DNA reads TGTGCCAGCAGCCCCGACCCCAGGGGCTCCTACGAGCAGTACTTC. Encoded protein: CASSPDPRGSYEQYF.

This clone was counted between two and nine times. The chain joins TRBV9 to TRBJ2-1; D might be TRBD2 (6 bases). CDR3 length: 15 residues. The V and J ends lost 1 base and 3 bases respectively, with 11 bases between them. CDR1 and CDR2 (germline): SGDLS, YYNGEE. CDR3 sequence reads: CASSVLIADYNEQFF. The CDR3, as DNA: TGTGCCAGCAGCGTATTAATAGCGGACTACAATGAGCAGTTCTTC.

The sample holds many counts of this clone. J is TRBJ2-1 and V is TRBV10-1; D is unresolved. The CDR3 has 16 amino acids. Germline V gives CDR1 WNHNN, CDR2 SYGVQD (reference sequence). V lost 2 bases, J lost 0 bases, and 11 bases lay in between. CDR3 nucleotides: TGCGCCAGCAGTGAGGTGGCCTTTAGCTCCTACAATGAGCAGTTCTTC. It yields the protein CASSEVAFSSYNEQFF.

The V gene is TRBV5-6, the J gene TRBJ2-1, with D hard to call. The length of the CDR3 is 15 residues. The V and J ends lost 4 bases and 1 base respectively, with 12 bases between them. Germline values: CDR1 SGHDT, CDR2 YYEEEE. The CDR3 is CASSLPTNSYNEQFF. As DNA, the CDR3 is TGTGCCAGCAGCCTGCCGACCAATTCCTACAATGAGCAGTTCTTC.

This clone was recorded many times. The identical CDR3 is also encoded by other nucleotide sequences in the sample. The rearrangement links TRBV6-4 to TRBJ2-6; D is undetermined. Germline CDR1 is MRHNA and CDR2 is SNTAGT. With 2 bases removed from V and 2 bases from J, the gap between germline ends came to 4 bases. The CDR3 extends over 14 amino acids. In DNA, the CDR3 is TGTGCCAGCAGTGACGGGGCTGGGGCCAACGTCCTGACTTTC. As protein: CASSDGAGANVLTF.

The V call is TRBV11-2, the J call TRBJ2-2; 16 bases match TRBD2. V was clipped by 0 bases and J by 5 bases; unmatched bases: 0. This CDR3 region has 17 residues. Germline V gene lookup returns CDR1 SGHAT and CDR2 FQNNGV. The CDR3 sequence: CASSLEGLAGGTGELFF. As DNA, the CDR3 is TGTGCCAGCAGCTTAGAGGGACTAGCGGGAGGGACCGGGGAGCTGTTTTTT.

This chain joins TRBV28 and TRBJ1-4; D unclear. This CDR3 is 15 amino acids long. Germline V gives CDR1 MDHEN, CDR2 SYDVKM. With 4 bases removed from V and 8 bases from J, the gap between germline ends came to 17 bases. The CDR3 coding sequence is TGTGCCAGCAGTTCCCTCGGCCTCGGAGGGGAAAAACTGTTTTTT. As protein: CASSSLGLGGEKLFF.

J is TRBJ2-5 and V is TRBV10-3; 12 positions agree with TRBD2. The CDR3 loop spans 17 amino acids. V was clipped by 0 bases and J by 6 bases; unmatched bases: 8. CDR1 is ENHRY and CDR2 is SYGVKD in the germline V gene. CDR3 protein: CAISESTSGSSTKTQYF. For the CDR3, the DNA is TGTGCCATCAGTGAGTCGACTAGCGGGAGTTCAACGAAGACCCAGTACTTC.

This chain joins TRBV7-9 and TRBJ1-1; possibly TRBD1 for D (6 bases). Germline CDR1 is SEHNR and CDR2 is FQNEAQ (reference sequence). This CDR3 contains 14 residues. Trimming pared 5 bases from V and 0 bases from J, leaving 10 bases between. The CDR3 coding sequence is TGTGCCAGCAGCCGCAGGGGCGTGAACACTGAAGCTTTCTTT. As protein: CASSRRGVNTEAFF.

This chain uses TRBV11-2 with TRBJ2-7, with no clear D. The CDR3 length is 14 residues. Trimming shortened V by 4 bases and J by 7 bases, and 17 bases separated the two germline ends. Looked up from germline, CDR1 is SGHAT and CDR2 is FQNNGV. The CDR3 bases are TGTGCCAGCAGCTCGACCCACCGAAATTTAGAGCAGTACTTC. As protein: CASSSTHRNLEQYF.

CDR3 sequence (DNA): TGTGCCAGCAGCCGGGGAGACAGGGCTGGGGCCAACGTCCTGACTTTC. It yields the protein CASSRGDRAGANVLTF. This chain connects TRBV7-3 to TRBJ2-6; TRBD1 aligns across 7 bases. Germline values: CDR1 SGHTA, CDR2 FQGTGA. The CDR3 consists of 16 residues. Trimming took 5 bases from V and 2 from J; bases not matched to a gene: 6.

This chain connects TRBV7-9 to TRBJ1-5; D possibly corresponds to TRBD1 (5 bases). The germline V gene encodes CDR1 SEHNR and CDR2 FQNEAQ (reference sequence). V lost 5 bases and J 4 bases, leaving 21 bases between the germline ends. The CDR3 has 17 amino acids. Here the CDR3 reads CASSAGPLAPRNQPQHF. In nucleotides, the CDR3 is TGTGCCAGCAGCGCGGGACCGCTAGCCCCCAGAAATCAGCCCCAGCATTTT.

DNA of the CDR3: TGTGCCCTTCTGCGGACAGGGGGATACAATGAGCAGTTCTTC. Translation: CALLRTGGYNEQFF. The chain carries TRBV2 and TRBJ2-1; 10 nucleotides match TRBD1. Germline V gene lookup returns CDR1 SNHLY and CDR2 FYNNEI. The junction had 8 bases not matched to a gene; V was cut back by 11 bases and J by 4 bases. The CDR3 runs to 14 residues. Looking up the rest from reference TRBV2 and TRBJ2-1 gives the full variable domain: EPEVTQTPSHQVTQMGQEVILRCVPISNHLYFYWYRQILGQKVEFLVSFYNNEISEKSEIFDDQFSVERPDGSNFTLKIRSTKLEDSAMYFCALLRTGGYNEQFFGPGTRLTVL.

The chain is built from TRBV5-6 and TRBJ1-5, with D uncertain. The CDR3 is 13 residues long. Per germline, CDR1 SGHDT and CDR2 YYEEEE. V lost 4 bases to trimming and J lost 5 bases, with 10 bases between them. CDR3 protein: CASSPHPHQPQHF. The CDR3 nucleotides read TGTGCCAGCAGCCCGCACCCACATCAGCCCCAGCATTTT.

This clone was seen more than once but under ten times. This chain's CDR3 is CASSQSGTRNYGYTF. In DNA form, the CDR3 reads TGTGCCAGCTCACAGAGCGGGACAAGAAACTATGGCTACACCTTC. The chain is built from TRBV18 and TRBJ1-2; possibly TRBD1 for D (6 bases). In germline, CDR1 is KGHSH, CDR2 LQKENI. Trimming shortened V by 4 bases and J by 2 bases, and 14 bases separated the two germline ends. CDR3 length: 15 amino acids. The entire variable domain, with the rest obtained from reference TRBV18 and TRBJ1-2, is as follows: NAGVMQNPRHLVRRRGQEARLRCSPMKGHSHVYWYRQLPEEGLKFMVYLQKENIIDESGMPKERFSAEFPKEGPSILRIQQVVRGDSAAYFCASSQSGTRNYGYTFGSGTRLTVV.

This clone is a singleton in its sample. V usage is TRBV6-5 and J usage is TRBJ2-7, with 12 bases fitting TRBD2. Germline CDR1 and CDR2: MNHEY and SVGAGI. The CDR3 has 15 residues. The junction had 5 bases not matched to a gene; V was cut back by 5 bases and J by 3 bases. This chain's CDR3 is CASSGQTSGSYEQYF. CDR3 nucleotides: TGTGCCAGCAGTGGACAGACTAGCGGGAGCTACGAGCAGTACTTC.

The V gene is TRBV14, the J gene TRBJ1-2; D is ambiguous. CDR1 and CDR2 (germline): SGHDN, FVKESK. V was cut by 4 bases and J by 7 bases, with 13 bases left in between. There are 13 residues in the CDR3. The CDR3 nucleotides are TGTGCCAGCAGCCCTTTCGTTGGATCTGGCTACACCTTC. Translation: CASSPFVGSGYTF.

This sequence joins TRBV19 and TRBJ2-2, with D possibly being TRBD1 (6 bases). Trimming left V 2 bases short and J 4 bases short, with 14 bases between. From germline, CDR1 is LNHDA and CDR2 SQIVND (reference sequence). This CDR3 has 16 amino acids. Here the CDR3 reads CASSISAGVATGELFF. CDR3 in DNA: TGTGCCAGTAGTATATCGGCAGGGGTGGCCACCGGGGAGCTGTTTTTT.

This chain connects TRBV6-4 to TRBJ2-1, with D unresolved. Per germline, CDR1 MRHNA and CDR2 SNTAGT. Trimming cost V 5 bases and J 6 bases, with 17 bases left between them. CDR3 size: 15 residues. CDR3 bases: TGTGCCAGCAGTCCCTCCCCTAGTATTTCCAATGAGCAGTTCTTC. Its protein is CASSPSPSISNEQFF.

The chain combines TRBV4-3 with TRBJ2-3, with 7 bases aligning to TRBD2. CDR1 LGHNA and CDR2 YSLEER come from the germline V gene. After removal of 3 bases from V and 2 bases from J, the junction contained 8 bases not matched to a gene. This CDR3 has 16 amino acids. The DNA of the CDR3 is TGCGCCAGCAGCCATGGGGCTAGCGGATTCACAGATACGCAGTATTTT. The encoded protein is CASSHGASGFTDTQYF.

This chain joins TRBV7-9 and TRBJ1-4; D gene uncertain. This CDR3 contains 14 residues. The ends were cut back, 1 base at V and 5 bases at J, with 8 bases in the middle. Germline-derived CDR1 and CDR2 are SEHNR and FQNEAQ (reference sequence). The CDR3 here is CASSLEGGNEKLFF. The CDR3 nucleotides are TGTGCCAGCAGCTTAGAGGGTGGGAATGAAAAACTGTTTTTT.

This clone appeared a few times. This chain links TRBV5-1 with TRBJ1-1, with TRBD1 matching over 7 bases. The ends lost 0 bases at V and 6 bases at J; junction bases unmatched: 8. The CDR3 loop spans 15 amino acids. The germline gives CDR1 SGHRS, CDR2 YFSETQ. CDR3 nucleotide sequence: TGCGCCAGCAGCTTGGAGGACAGGTCTACCGCTGAAGCTTTCTTT. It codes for CASSLEDRSTAEAFF.

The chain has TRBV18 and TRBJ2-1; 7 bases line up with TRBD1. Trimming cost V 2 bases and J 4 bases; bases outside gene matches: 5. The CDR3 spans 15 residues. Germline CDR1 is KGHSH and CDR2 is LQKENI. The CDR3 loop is CASSPIDREYNEQFF. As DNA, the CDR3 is TGTGCCAGCTCACCAATCGACAGGGAGTACAATGAGCAGTTCTTC.

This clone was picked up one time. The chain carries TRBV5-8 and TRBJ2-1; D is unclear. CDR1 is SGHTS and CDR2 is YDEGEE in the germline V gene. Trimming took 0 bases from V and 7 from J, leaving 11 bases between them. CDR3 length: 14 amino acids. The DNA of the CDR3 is TGTGCCAGCAGCTTGGACATCGTGGGGAATGAGCAGTTCTTC. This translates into CASSLDIVGNEQFF.

This CDR3 is CASSPTGGIQPQHF. For the CDR3, the DNA is TGTGCCAGCAGTCCGACAGGGGGGATCCAGCCCCAGCATTTT. The chain couples TRBV25-1 to TRBJ1-5, with 9 bases lining up with TRBD1. The ends lost 5 bases at V and 7 bases at J; junction bases unmatched: 6. The CDR3 runs 14 residues. In germline, CDR1 is MGHDK, CDR2 SYGVNS.